The source of this T cell receptor beta chain is a study of cytomegalovirus exposure and HLA in healthy donors. The study, taken as a whole, reports: A cluster of highly shared sequence variants was likely a sequencing artifact.

Primers included in the PCR were 60 Vbeta and 13 Jbeta primers. The repertoire was sequenced with immunoSEQ multiplex PCR; TCRdb's copy has only in-frame clones and lacks some. This table has roughly 190,000 clones, around 87% appearing once. Despite likely unrecorded immune exposures, the donors were nominally healthy at the time of sampling. The CDR3 is made up of 17 amino acids. V was clipped by 4 bases and J by 5 bases; unmatched bases: 10. CDR1 is SGHNT and CDR2 is YYREEE in the germline V gene (reference sequence). In the case of this clone: Its specificity is unknown.

The sequenced material came from PBMCs. The chain recombines TRBV5-4 with TRBJ2-3; 13 bases are a match to TRBD2. This sequence originates from a woman between 18 and 29 years old in good health and CMV-seronegative. CDR3 in DNA: TGTGCCAGCAGCGGCCGGACTAGCGGGAGTGGAGGAGATACGCAGTATTTT. It codes for CASSGRTSGSGGDTQYF.